These 30 T cell receptor beta chains share one sample of origin, sequenced in a study of OX40 agonist ivuxolimab in advanced cancers. TCRdb keeps only in-frame clones here, not all; method: immunoSEQ multiplex PCR. Among over 60,000 clones, more than 80% were seen once, and the ten largest hold 0.85% to 0.95%. The starting material was CD4+ or CD8+ T cells sorted from blood, obtained in a trial of the OX40 agonist ivuxolimab. The receptors here all came from an adult with an advanced solid tumor such as melanoma, head and neck, liver or kidney cancer.

This chain joins TRBV2 and TRBJ2-3, with TRBD1 matching 12 bases. Looked up from germline, CDR1 is SNHLY and CDR2 is FYNNEI. The CDR3 is made up of 14 amino acids. The V segment lost 4 bases and the J segment 6 bases; nucleotides outside the gene matches: 2. The CDR3 here is CASSGDRGPDTQYF. The CDR3 coding sequence is TGTGCCAGCAGTGGGGACAGGGGGCCTGATACGCAGTATTTT.

The chain recombines TRBV6-1 with TRBJ1-6, with D tentatively TRBD1 (5 bases). The CDR3 sequence is 16 residues long. The V gene's germline CDR1 is MNHNS and CDR2 SASEGT. The ends were cut back, 2 bases at V and 8 bases at J, with 16 bases in the middle. CDR3 region: CASSETPRGTDSPLHF. CDR3 DNA sequence: TGTGCCAGCAGTGAAACCCCCCGGGGGACCGATTCACCCCTCCACTTT.

This rearrangement joins TRBV11-3 to TRBJ1-2; the D gene is possibly TRBD1 (5 bases). Germline V gene lookup returns CDR1 SGHNT and CDR2 YENEEA. This CDR3 has 15 residues. V was trimmed by 0 bases and J by 2 bases, leaving 10 bases between them. In DNA, the CDR3 is TGTGCCAGCAGCTTAGAACGGGACGGGAACTATGGCTACACCTTC. Amino acid sequence: CASSLERDGNYGYTF.

The genes are TRBV7-3 and TRBJ1-2; 7 bases map to TRBD1. Germline V gives CDR1 SGHTA, CDR2 FQGTGA. The V segment lost 5 bases and the J segment 4 bases; nucleotides outside the gene matches: 7. The CDR3 contains 14 residues. CDR3 region: CASSKEGASYGYTF. CDR3 coding DNA: TGTGCCAGCAGCAAGGAGGGGGCTTCCTATGGCTACACCTTC.

This clone was observed once. The genes are TRBV10-3 and TRBJ2-7, with 9 positions matching TRBD2. The CDR3 extends over 15 amino acids. The V gene end was trimmed by 2 bases and the J gene end by 2 bases; junction bases not matched to a gene: 4. Germline values: CDR1 ENHRY, CDR2 SYGVKD. CDR3 sequence: CAISEGLAGTYEQYF. The DNA for the CDR3 is TGTGCCATCAGTGAGGGGCTAGCGGGGACCTACGAGCAGTACTTC.

The table lists this clone with a few counts. The chain carries TRBV15 and TRBJ2-5; 7 positions agree with TRBD1. The CDR3 runs to 15 residues. Looked up from germline, CDR1 is LNHNV and CDR2 is YYDKDF (reference sequence). Trimming cost V 0 bases and J 6 bases; bases outside gene matches: 7. This CDR3 reads CATSRDWGQPKTQYF. In DNA, the CDR3 is TGTGCCACCAGCAGAGATTGGGGACAGCCCAAGACCCAGTACTTC.

The chain couples TRBV7-9 to TRBJ2-1; 9 nucleotides line up with TRBD2. The CDR3 sequence is 15 residues long. Per the germline V gene, CDR1 is SEHNR and CDR2 is FQNEAQ (reference sequence). Trimming at V came to 5 bases and at J to 5 bases, leaving 7 bases not matched to a gene. This CDR3 is CASSPSGRPNNEQFF. The CDR3 DNA reads TGTGCCAGCAGCCCGAGCGGGAGGCCCAACAATGAGCAGTTCTTC.

J is TRBJ2-5 and V is TRBV28; 13 nucleotides agree with TRBD2. The CDR3 totals 16 residues. From germline, CDR1 is MDHEN and CDR2 SYDVKM. After removal of 5 bases from V and 5 bases from J, the junction contained 8 bases not matched to a gene. CDR3 sequence: CASSRSGTSGVETQYF. CDR3 DNA: TGTGCCAGCAGTCGCTCCGGGACTAGCGGGGTGGAGACCCAGTACTTC.

This chain links TRBV7-9 with TRBJ2-1; 12 positions agree with TRBD2. Germline values: CDR1 SEHNR, CDR2 FQNEAQ (reference sequence). V shed 1 base and J 6 bases; nucleotides not matched to a gene: 1. This CDR3 is built from 15 residues. The CDR3 coding sequence is TGTGCCAGCAGCTTAGGGACTAGCGGGATCAATGAGCAGTTCTTC. As protein: CASSLGTSGINEQFF.

The chain has TRBV10-2 and TRBJ1-1, with unresolved D. V gave up 2 bases and J gave up 5 bases, with 12 bases separating them. Germline V CDR1 and CDR2: WSHSY, SAAADI. This CDR3 comprises 14 residues. The CDR3 sequence is CASSEKSGKTEAFF. The CDR3 DNA reads as TGCGCCAGCAGTGAGAAGTCGGGAAAAACTGAAGCTTTCTTT.

A single count supports this clone. The rearrangement uses TRBV29-1 and TRBJ1-3; D remains ambiguous. The V end lost 3 bases, the J end lost 4 bases, and 10 bases lay between the germline ends. The length of the CDR3 is 13 residues. The germline V gene encodes CDR1 SQVTM and CDR2 ANQGSEA. The CDR3 spells CSVDGLDGNTIYF. The CDR3 nucleotides read TGCAGCGTTGATGGCCTCGACGGAAACACCATATATTTT.

The rearrangement joins TRBV19 to TRBJ1-6; 11 bases align to TRBD1. The CDR3 spans 16 residues. CDR1 is LNHDA, CDR2 SQIVND, per germline (reference sequence). V lost 9 bases and J lost 10; bases outside the gene matches: 14. CDR3 DNA sequence: TGTGCCAGCTCAACCCTGGGACAGGGGGAGTGGTCACCCCTCCACTTT. Protein: CASSTLGQGEWSPLHF.

Here the CDR3 DNA reads TGTGCCAGCAGCTCCTCACAGGGGGCGCAAAATTCACCCCTCCACTTT. Protein: CASSSSQGAQNSPLHF. The gene calls are TRBV5-4 and TRBJ1-6; 9 nucleotides match TRBD1. The CDR3 loop spans 16 amino acids. The V and J ends lost 3 bases and 7 bases, in that order; junction bases with no gene match: 8. Germline lookup yields CDR1 SGHNT and CDR2 YYREEE (reference sequence).

The chain combines TRBV30 with TRBJ1-2, with D perhaps matching TRBD1 (6 bases). V was trimmed by 8 bases and J by 8 bases, leaving 15 bases between them. CDR1 is GTSNPN, CDR2 SVGIG, per germline (reference sequence). The length of the CDR3 is 11 residues. The CDR3 loop is CAASGERGYTF. CDR3 DNA: TGTGCCGCGTCAGGGGAGAGGGGCTACACCTTC.

The chain has TRBV2 and TRBJ2-7; tentative D call: TRBD2 (5 bases). Germline CDR1 reads SNHLY; CDR2 reads FYNNEI. The CDR3 loop spans 13 amino acids. Trimming removed 7 bases from V and 7 bases from J, with 17 bases in between. Here the CDR3 DNA reads TGTGCCAGCAACGCCATCGGAGGATGGGAGCAGTACTTC. This codes for CASNAIGGWEQYF.

This clone turned up a few times. The V gene is TRBV19, the J gene TRBJ1-5; TRBD1 matches 9 bases. The CDR3 loop spans 14 amino acids. In germline, CDR1 is LNHDA, CDR2 SQIVND (reference sequence). Unmatched junction bases numbered 3, after V lost 5 bases and J lost 4 bases. CDR3 region: CASSGQGKNQPQHF. As DNA, the CDR3 is TGTGCCAGTAGTGGACAGGGGAAAAATCAGCCCCAGCATTTT. The full variable domain, completed using reference TRBV19 and TRBJ1-5, is DGGITQSPKYLFRKEGQNVTLSCEQNLNHDAMYWYRQDPGQGLRLIYYSQIVNDFQKGDIAEGYSVSREKKESFPLTVTSAQKNPTAFYLCASSGQGKNQPQHFGDGTRLSIL.

In its sample, this clone was seen a few times. The DNA of the CDR3 is TGTGCCAGCAGCCTCGAAACAGGGCTAGTCACCTTC. Translating gives CASSLETGLVTF. The chain links TRBV7-3 to TRBJ1-2; D possibly corresponds to TRBD1 (6 bases). V was shortened by 5 bases and J by 13 bases, with 17 bases between the two germline ends. This CDR3 is 12 amino acids long. Germline assignment: CDR1 SGHTA and CDR2 FQGTGA.

The CDR3 region is CSVLPGQGQNEQFF. The CDR3 DNA follows: TGCAGCGTACTCCCGGGACAGGGTCAAAATGAGCAGTTCTTC. The V call is TRBV29-1, the J call TRBJ2-1; 9 bases are a match to TRBD1. The CDR3 runs 14 residues. The V gene end was trimmed by 6 bases and the J gene end by 7 bases; junction bases not matched to a gene: 10. The germline V gene encodes CDR1 SQVTM and CDR2 ANQGSEA.

The V gene is TRBV11-2, the J gene TRBJ1-3; D unresolved. The CDR3 extends over 14 amino acids. Germline-derived CDR1 and CDR2 are SGHAT and FQNNGV. V dropped 2 bases and J dropped 4 bases, with 9 bases sitting between them. CDR3 nucleotides: TGTGCCAGCAGCTTAAAGACAACCGGAAACACCATATATTTT. It is translated as CASSLKTTGNTIYF.

The chain is built from TRBV29-1 and TRBJ1-1, with 9 bases matching TRBD1. Germline V gene lookup returns CDR1 SQVTM and CDR2 ANQGSEA. V lost 7 bases and J lost 4; bases outside the gene matches: 10. The CDR3 is 14 amino acids. The CDR3 DNA reads TGCAGCGCCACCGGGACAGGGTCGAGCACTGAAGCTTTCTTT. Translating it yields CSATGTGSSTEAFF.

V usage is TRBV6-1 and J usage is TRBJ1-5, with D possibly TRBD1 on 5 matching bases. Germline V gene lookup returns CDR1 MNHNS and CDR2 SASEGT. This CDR3 spans 18 amino acids. The ends were cut back, 0 bases at V and 0 bases at J, with 15 bases in the middle. The CDR3 loop reads CASSEAPYRQYSNQPQHF. As DNA, the CDR3 is TGTGCCAGCAGTGAAGCGCCCTATCGACAGTATAGCAATCAGCCCCAGCATTTT.

The J gene is TRBJ1-1, the V gene TRBV5-1; D ambiguous. This CDR3 spans 13 amino acids. Germline CDR1 reads SGHRS; CDR2 reads YFSETQ. With 1 base removed from V and 4 bases from J, the gap between germline ends came to 8 bases. CDR3 in amino acids: CASSLSAGTEAFF. The CDR3 DNA sequence: TGCGCCAGCAGCTTGTCGGCAGGCACTGAAGCTTTCTTT. Filled out from reference TRBV5-1 and TRBJ1-1, the complete variable domain reads KAGVTQTPRYLIKTRGQQVTLSCSPISGHRSVSWYQQTPGQGLQFLFEYFSETQRNKGNFPGRFSGRQFSNSRSEMNVSTLELGDSALYLCASSLSAGTEAFFGQGTRLTVV.

The rearrangement joins TRBV20-1 to TRBJ1-4; no clear D gene. The CDR3 covers 10 residues. The ends were cut back, 5 bases at V and 5 bases at J, with 3 bases in the middle. Germline CDR1 reads DFQATT; CDR2 reads SNEGSKA (reference sequence). The CDR3: CSAGNEKLFF. The CDR3 DNA follows: TGCAGTGCTGGGAATGAAAAACTGTTTTTT.

The CDR3 DNA is TGTGCCAGCAGCTTCCCAGCGGGTAAAGAGACCCAGTACTTC. As protein: CASSFPAGKETQYF. The rearrangement joins TRBV11-3 to TRBJ2-5; the D gene is possibly TRBD2 (6 bases). Trimming left V 3 bases short and J 3 bases short, with 11 bases between. This CDR3 has 14 residues. Looked up from germline, CDR1 is SGHNT and CDR2 is YENEEA.

V gene TRBV7-9 combines with J gene TRBJ1-4; D is unresolved. The V gene's germline CDR1 is SEHNR and CDR2 FQNEAQ (reference sequence). The CDR3 is made up of 11 amino acids. V dropped 2 bases and J dropped 7 bases, with 2 bases sitting between them. The CDR3 sequence is CASSLSEKLFF. DNA for the CDR3: TGTGCCAGCAGCTTAAGTGAAAAACTGTTTTTT.

The chain has TRBV7-3 and TRBJ2-5, with 8 bases fitting TRBD2. From germline, CDR1 is SGHTA and CDR2 FQGTGA. V lost 5 bases to trimming and J lost 5 bases; unmatched junction nucleotides: 13. The CDR3 runs to 16 residues. The CDR3 coding sequence is TGTGCCAGCAGCCCGGGAGGGGCGGGGTTTTTGGAGACCCAGTACTTC. Translated: CASSPGGAGFLETQYF.

The genes are TRBV7-3 and TRBJ1-1, with a weak D call TRBD1 (5 bases). CDR1 and CDR2 from the germline V gene are SGHTA and FQGTGA. V lost 4 bases and J 0 bases, leaving 9 bases between the germline ends. The CDR3 runs to 14 residues. The chain's CDR3 is CASSSGRLNTEAFF. The CDR3 DNA is TGTGCCAGCAGCTCGGGACGGCTGAACACTGAAGCTTTCTTT.

The chain uses TRBV5-1 and TRBJ2-5; 10 bases line up with TRBD1. Germline V CDR1 and CDR2: SGHRS, YFSETQ. Trimming cost V 4 bases and J 5 bases; bases outside gene matches: 5. The CDR3 sequence is 14 residues long. CDR3 region: CASSGTGEGETQYF. The DNA of the CDR3 is TGCGCCAGCAGCGGGACAGGGGAGGGGGAGACCCAGTACTTC.

The chain links TRBV7-6 to TRBJ2-2; tentative D call: TRBD2 (5 bases). Trimming pared 2 bases from V and 2 bases from J, leaving 12 bases between. Germline assignment: CDR1 SGHVS and CDR2 FNYEAQ. This CDR3 comprises 16 residues. CDR3 DNA sequence: TGTGCCAGCAGCTTATCCGCTAGCTATAACACCGGGGAGCTGTTTTTT. Encoded protein: CASSLSASYNTGELFF.

This chain uses TRBV29-1 with TRBJ2-2; D is unresolved. Germline CDR1 reads SQVTM; CDR2 reads ANQGSEA. This CDR3 region has 11 residues. V lost 6 bases and J 1 base, leaving 3 bases between the germline ends. In DNA form, the CDR3 reads TGCAGCGTGGGGAACACCGGGGAGCTGTTTTTT. The encoded protein is CSVGNTGELFF.